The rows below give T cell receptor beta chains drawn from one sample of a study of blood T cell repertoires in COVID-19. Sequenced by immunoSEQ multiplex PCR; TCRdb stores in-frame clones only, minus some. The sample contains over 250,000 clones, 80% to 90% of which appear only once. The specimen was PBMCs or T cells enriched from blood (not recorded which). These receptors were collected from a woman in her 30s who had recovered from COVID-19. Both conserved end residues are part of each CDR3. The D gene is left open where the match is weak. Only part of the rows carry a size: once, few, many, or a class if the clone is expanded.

cdr3_nt: TGTGCCAGCAGTCCGGAGGCGGGGGAGCTGTTTTTT
cdr3_aa: CASSPEAGELFF
v_call: TRBV12-3/TRBV12-4
j_call: TRBJ2-2
d_call: .
clone_size: .

cdr3_nt: TGTGCCAGCAGCTTAACGGGGAGGGCTGGCTACACCTTC
cdr3_aa: CASSLTGRAGYTF
v_call: TRBV7-3
j_call: TRBJ1-2
d_call: .
clone_size: .

cdr3_nt: TGTGCCAGCAGCTTTGGTAGTGAAGCTTTCTTT
cdr3_aa: CASSFGSEAFF
v_call: TRBV7-9
j_call: TRBJ1-1
d_call: .
clone_size: few

cdr3_nt: TGTGCCATCAGTGGGGAAAGCGGGGGGGCACGGCAGTACTTC
cdr3_aa: CAISGESGGARQYF
v_call: TRBV10-3
j_call: TRBJ2-7
d_call: TRBD2
clone_size: .

cdr3_nt: TGTGCCAGCAGCCCCCCGCAGGGAGGCTATGGCTACACCTTC
cdr3_aa: CASSPPQGGYGYTF
v_call: TRBV6-5
j_call: TRBJ1-2
d_call: .
clone_size: .

cdr3_nt: TGTGCCAGCAGCCACCGAAGCGGGGGGGCCGATGAGCAGTTCTTC
cdr3_aa: CASSHRSGGADEQFF
v_call: TRBV3-1/TRBV3-2
j_call: TRBJ2-1
d_call: TRBD2
clone_size: .

cdr3_nt: TGTGCCAGCAGCTTGGGGCCTGGGCAGGAGGGCGGCTACACCTTC
cdr3_aa: CASSLGPGQEGGYTF
v_call: TRBV5-6
j_call: TRBJ1-2
d_call: .
clone_size: .

cdr3_nt: TGTGCCAGCAGCGAGAAAGGCGTGGGACTTCCCTCCGGGGAGCTGTTTTTT
cdr3_aa: CASSEKGVGLPSGELFF
v_call: TRBV3-1/TRBV3-2
j_call: TRBJ2-2
d_call: .
clone_size: .

cdr3_nt: TGTGCCAGCAGTTTATGGGGACAGGGAAGTGAAAAACTGTTTTTT
cdr3_aa: CASSLWGQGSEKLFF
v_call: TRBV27
j_call: TRBJ1-4
d_call: TRBD1
clone_size: .

cdr3_nt: TGTGCCAGCCTCCCCAGGGGAGGGGCTGGAAACACCATATATTTT
cdr3_aa: CASLPRGGAGNTIYF
v_call: TRBV7-8
j_call: TRBJ1-3
d_call: .
clone_size: .

cdr3_nt: TGCAGTGCTTCCCAATCCGGACAGCTGGCTTTT
cdr3_aa: CSASQSGQLAF
v_call: TRBV20-1
j_call: TRBJ1-2
d_call: .
clone_size: .

cdr3_nt: TGCAGCGTTGAGGTTTTGACAGGGTATAACTATGGCTACACCTTC
cdr3_aa: CSVEVLTGYNYGYTF
v_call: TRBV29-1
j_call: TRBJ1-2
d_call: TRBD1
clone_size: .

cdr3_nt: TGTGCCAGCAGTGACGGTAATTCACCCCTCCACTTT
cdr3_aa: CASSDGNSPLHF
v_call: TRBV2
j_call: TRBJ1-6
d_call: .
clone_size: .

cdr3_nt: TGCGCCAGCAGCTTAATGGACAGTGAATATGGCTACACCTTC
cdr3_aa: CASSLMDSEYGYTF
v_call: TRBV5-1
j_call: TRBJ1-2
d_call: .
clone_size: .

cdr3_nt: TGTGCCAGCAGCCCCGGACTAGACACAGATACGCAGTATTTT
cdr3_aa: CASSPGLDTDTQYF
v_call: TRBV7-2
j_call: TRBJ2-3
d_call: TRBD2
clone_size: .

cdr3_nt: TGTGCCAGCAGCACCCGGACAATGAGAGCCGAGCAGTACTTC
cdr3_aa: CASSTRTMRAEQYF
v_call: TRBV13
j_call: TRBJ2-7
d_call: .
clone_size: .

cdr3_nt: TGTGCCAGCAGTTACGGGCGGGGGACCGGGGAGCTGTTTTTT
cdr3_aa: CASSYGRGTGELFF
v_call: TRBV6-5
j_call: TRBJ2-2
d_call: TRBD2
clone_size: .

cdr3_nt: TGTGCCACCAGCCGGGACAGGGGGCCCGCAGATACGCAGTATTTT
cdr3_aa: CATSRDRGPADTQYF
v_call: TRBV15
j_call: TRBJ2-3
d_call: TRBD1
clone_size: .

cdr3_nt: TGTGCCAGCAGGCAGAACAGGGCTTGGGAAAAACTGTTTTTT
cdr3_aa: CASRQNRAWEKLFF
v_call: TRBV4-2
j_call: TRBJ1-4
d_call: .
clone_size: .

cdr3_nt: TGTGCCAGCAGCTCATCGGTTAGCGGGGGCCCGAACACCGGGGAGCTGTTTTTT
cdr3_aa: CASSSSVSGGPNTGELFF
v_call: TRBV13
j_call: TRBJ2-2
d_call: TRBD2
clone_size: .

cdr3_nt: TGTGCCAGCAGCCGGCCGGGAGGGGTCTCTGGAAACACCATATATTTT
cdr3_aa: CASSRPGGVSGNTIYF
v_call: TRBV6-6
j_call: TRBJ1-3
d_call: .
clone_size: .

cdr3_nt: TGTGCCAGCAGTGAGGAGCACGTTGTGGGCGGGGAGCTGTTTTTT
cdr3_aa: CASSEEHVVGGELFF
v_call: TRBV2
j_call: TRBJ2-2
d_call: .
clone_size: .

cdr3_nt: TGCAGCGTTGAAGTAGGTGGGAGCTCCTACGAGCAGTACTTC
cdr3_aa: CSVEVGGSSYEQYF
v_call: TRBV29-1
j_call: TRBJ2-7
d_call: .
clone_size: .

cdr3_nt: TGTGCCAGCAGTGAGTTGGACAGTTTCTCTGGAAACACCATATATTTT
cdr3_aa: CASSELDSFSGNTIYF
v_call: TRBV25-1
j_call: TRBJ1-3
d_call: .
clone_size: .

cdr3_nt: TGTGCCATCAGCCCCTATCAGAGCAGGGGTCTTGTCGATGGCTACACCTTC
cdr3_aa: CAISPYQSRGLVDGYTF
v_call: TRBV10-3
j_call: TRBJ1-2
d_call: .
clone_size: .

cdr3_nt: TGTGCCATCAGCGGCGGAGGCCCGGGGATAGAAAAACTGTTTTTT
cdr3_aa: CAISGGGPGIEKLFF
v_call: TRBV10-3
j_call: TRBJ1-4
d_call: .
clone_size: .

cdr3_nt: TGTGCCAGCAGCCCGACAGGTTATAATTCACCCCTCCACTTT
cdr3_aa: CASSPTGYNSPLHF
v_call: TRBV4-2
j_call: TRBJ1-6
d_call: .
clone_size: .

cdr3_nt: TGTGCCAGCAGCCAAGAGAGGGCTGGGGATGGCTACGAGCAGTACTTC
cdr3_aa: CASSQERAGDGYEQYF
v_call: TRBV4-2
j_call: TRBJ2-7
d_call: .
clone_size: .

cdr3_nt: TGCGCCAGCAGCCTGGGCCCGGGGGCCGGGGAGCTGTTTTTT
cdr3_aa: CASSLGPGAGELFF
v_call: TRBV5-1
j_call: TRBJ2-2
d_call: .
clone_size: .

cdr3_nt: TGTGCCTGGAGTCTAGCTACCAATTCACCCCTCCACTTT
cdr3_aa: CAWSLATNSPLHF
v_call: TRBV30
j_call: TRBJ1-6
d_call: .
clone_size: .

cdr3_nt: TGTGCCAGCAGCTTAATAAACCGGGACAGGGTATCTCCTATCCCGGATGGCTACACCTTC
cdr3_aa: CASSLINRDRVSPIPDGYTF
v_call: TRBV7-8
j_call: TRBJ1-2
d_call: TRBD1
clone_size: .

cdr3_nt: TGTGCCAGCAGCCGTACCCGGCGTGGGAGATATAGCAATCAGCCCCAGCATTTT
cdr3_aa: CASSRTRRGRYSNQPQHF
v_call: TRBV5-6
j_call: TRBJ1-5
d_call: .
clone_size: .

cdr3_nt: TGTGCCAGCAGCCAAATCCAGGGTACTGAAGCTTTCTTT
cdr3_aa: CASSQIQGTEAFF
v_call: TRBV3-1/TRBV3-2
j_call: TRBJ1-1
d_call: .
clone_size: .

cdr3_nt: TGTGCCAGCAGCCTCCAGACAGTCTCTGGAAACACCATATATTTT
cdr3_aa: CASSLQTVSGNTIYF
v_call: TRBV3-1/TRBV3-2
j_call: TRBJ1-3
d_call: .
clone_size: .

cdr3_nt: TGTGCCAGCAGCTTTGATGGAGGGGCCGACGAGCAGTACTTC
cdr3_aa: CASSFDGGADEQYF
v_call: TRBV5-4
j_call: TRBJ2-7
d_call: .
clone_size: .

cdr3_nt: TGTGCCAGCCGACAGGGTGGGGAAAAACTGTTTTTT
cdr3_aa: CASRQGGEKLFF
v_call: TRBV28
j_call: TRBJ1-4
d_call: TRBD1
clone_size: .

cdr3_nt: TGTGCCAGTAGTATAGATCGGGGTTCACCCCTCCACTTT
cdr3_aa: CASSIDRGSPLHF
v_call: TRBV19
j_call: TRBJ1-6
d_call: .
clone_size: .

cdr3_nt: TGCGCCAGCAGCTTGGCCACGGTAGCGGGGGCTCCCACAGATACGCAGTATTTT
cdr3_aa: CASSLATVAGAPTDTQYF
v_call: TRBV5-1
j_call: TRBJ2-3
d_call: TRBD2
clone_size: few

cdr3_nt: TGTGCCAGTTGGAAACAGGGAATGGACATTCAGTACTTC
cdr3_aa: CASWKQGMDIQYF
v_call: TRBV6-6
j_call: TRBJ2-4
d_call: .
clone_size: .

cdr3_nt: TGTGCCAGCTCACCGGAACAGGCGACAACTAATGAAAAACTGTTTTTT
cdr3_aa: CASSPEQATTNEKLFF
v_call: TRBV18
j_call: TRBJ1-4
d_call: .
clone_size: .

cdr3_nt: TGTGCCAGCAGCCCCCGTTCCGGCACAGATACGCAGTATTTT
cdr3_aa: CASSPRSGTDTQYF
v_call: TRBV7-8
j_call: TRBJ2-3
d_call: .
clone_size: .

cdr3_nt: TGTGCCAGCAGGACAGGGCCCCAGCCCCAGCATTTT
cdr3_aa: CASRTGPQPQHF
v_call: TRBV28
j_call: TRBJ1-5
d_call: TRBD1
clone_size: .

cdr3_nt: TGCGCCAGCAGTCAATCGTACAGGGCCTTTAATGAAAAACTGTTTTTT
cdr3_aa: CASSQSYRAFNEKLFF
v_call: TRBV23-1
j_call: TRBJ1-4
d_call: .
clone_size: .

cdr3_nt: TGTGCCAGCAGTGAATACGGGACAGCCGTCTATGGCTACACCTTC
cdr3_aa: CASSEYGTAVYGYTF
v_call: TRBV6-4
j_call: TRBJ1-2
d_call: TRBD1
clone_size: .

cdr3_nt: TGCGCCAGCAGCCAACTATCAGGGGGATCCTACGAGCAGTACTTC
cdr3_aa: CASSQLSGGSYEQYF
v_call: TRBV4-1
j_call: TRBJ2-7
d_call: TRBD1
clone_size: .

cdr3_nt: TGTGCCAGCTCACCATCTCAGGGGGCCCACTACGAGCAGTACTTC
cdr3_aa: CASSPSQGAHYEQYF
v_call: TRBV18
j_call: TRBJ2-7
d_call: TRBD1
clone_size: .

cdr3_nt: TGTGCCAGTAGTCTAAGATGGGGGACTAGCACAGATACGCAGTATTTT
cdr3_aa: CASSLRWGTSTDTQYF
v_call: TRBV19
j_call: TRBJ2-3
d_call: .
clone_size: .

cdr3_nt: TGTGCCAGTAGTATAGTGCCAGGCACTGAAGCTTTCTTT
cdr3_aa: CASSIVPGTEAFF
v_call: TRBV19
j_call: TRBJ1-1
d_call: .
clone_size: .

cdr3_nt: TGCGCCAGCAGCGACGCCGGGACAGGGCTTACGAGCTACACCTTC
cdr3_aa: CASSDAGTGLTSYTF
v_call: TRBV5-1
j_call: TRBJ1-2
d_call: TRBD1
clone_size: .

cdr3_nt: TGTGCCAGCAGCCCGGGACAGTTCTACGAGCAGTACTTC
cdr3_aa: CASSPGQFYEQYF
v_call: TRBV7-9
j_call: TRBJ2-7
d_call: TRBD1
clone_size: .

cdr3_nt: TGTGCCAGCAGCTTATCTCGGACGGCCAGGGGTCAGCCCCAGCATTTT
cdr3_aa: CASSLSRTARGQPQHF
v_call: TRBV7-8
j_call: TRBJ1-5
d_call: .
clone_size: .

cdr3_nt: TGTGCCAGCAGTTACTCGGACGGAGGGGTCTACGAGCAGTACTTC
cdr3_aa: CASSYSDGGVYEQYF
v_call: TRBV6-6
j_call: TRBJ2-7
d_call: .
clone_size: .

cdr3_nt: TGTGCCAGCAGCCTGGGCAGGTACAATGAGCAGTTCTTC
cdr3_aa: CASSLGRYNEQFF
v_call: TRBV6-5
j_call: TRBJ2-1
d_call: .
clone_size: .

cdr3_nt: TGTGCCAGCAGCCTCGGTACGGGCACAGATACGCAGTATTTT
cdr3_aa: CASSLGTGTDTQYF
v_call: TRBV5-4
j_call: TRBJ2-3
d_call: .
clone_size: .

cdr3_nt: TGTGCCAGTAGTGTCACAGGGGGTACAGATACGCAGTATTTT
cdr3_aa: CASSVTGGTDTQYF
v_call: TRBV19
j_call: TRBJ2-3
d_call: TRBD1
clone_size: .

cdr3_nt: TGTGCCAGCAGCCCGGGACAGCCGAACACTGAAGCTTTCTTT
cdr3_aa: CASSPGQPNTEAFF
v_call: TRBV28
j_call: TRBJ1-1
d_call: TRBD1
clone_size: .

cdr3_nt: TGTGCCAGCAGCTTAGTTACTACAGGGCCCAATCAGCCCCAGCATTTT
cdr3_aa: CASSLVTTGPNQPQHF
v_call: TRBV7-9
j_call: TRBJ1-5
d_call: .
clone_size: .

cdr3_nt: TGTGCCAGCAGCCGGGGACAGGGGGCCTACGAGCAGTACTTC
cdr3_aa: CASSRGQGAYEQYF
v_call: TRBV6-5
j_call: TRBJ2-7
d_call: TRBD1
clone_size: .

cdr3_nt: TGCAGCGCTGGGACAGGGGCGTACTCTGGAAACACCATATATTTT
cdr3_aa: CSAGTGAYSGNTIYF
v_call: TRBV29-1
j_call: TRBJ1-3
d_call: TRBD1
clone_size: few